The present T cell receptor (beta chain) was sequenced within a study of monozygotic twins with inflammatory bowel disease. Study-level points and caveats: Patient repertoires may carry noise from differing immunosuppressive treatments. Evidence did not back any single strong signal or clonotype linked to IBD. A distinction between different T cell subtypes was not possible. IBD patients displayed reduced TCRbeta diversity (inverse Simpson) when set against healthy co-twins.

Concerning this clonotype: The antigen is not known.

One entry per CDR3 protein, without DNA, is what TCRdb gives after re-calling the 5' RACE reads. The sample totals approximately 330,000 distinct CDR3 sequences. The clonotype was recovered from a human donor with ulcerative colitis or Crohn's disease, or a healthy co-twin of an affected twin (not recorded which). The source material was blood.

The CDR3 protein is CASGPDTSYEQYF. This chain connects TRBV27 to TRBJ2-7; TCRdb lists TRBD1, though no DNA is available to test this call. CDR1 is MNHEY and CDR2 is SMNVEV in the germline V gene (reference sequence). The CDR3 sequence is 13 residues long.